Listed here are 20 T cell receptor beta chains from one sample, sequenced in a study of T cells after yellow fever vaccination. Using its own MiXCR run on the 5' RACE reads, TCRdb lists one record per CDR3 protein. Counted here are some 320,000 distinct CDR3 sequences, 3.5% to 4.5% occurring once; the ten biggest clones make up approximately 19%. Sequences were derived from PBMCs, sampled 15 days after the yellow fever booster vaccination. The source is a man aged 18 to 29 who received the YFV17D yellow fever vaccine.

The chain couples TRBV11-2 to TRBJ2-7, with a weak D call TRBD2 (6 bases). The germline V gene has CDR1 SGHAT and CDR2 FQNNGV. V gave up 5 bases and J gave up 2 bases, with 16 bases separating them. The CDR3 totals 15 residues. The CDR3 nucleotides are TGTGCCAGCAGCCACCCCCTTCGGGGGACCTACGAGCAGTACGTC. Translation gives CASSHPLRGTYEQYV.

This clonotype occurred a few times. The chain combines TRBV6-6 with TRBJ2-2; 8 bases are shared with TRBD1. The CDR3 sequence is 13 residues long. With 11 bases clipped from V and 3 bases from J, the junction kept 5 bases outside the gene matches. Germline values: CDR1 MNHNY, CDR2 SVGAGI (reference sequence). For the CDR3, the DNA is TGTGCCGGGGGGACAGGCGACACCGGGGAGCTGTTTTTT. Its protein product is CAGGTGDTGELFF.

This clonotype was counted many times. The chain links TRBV4-3 to TRBJ2-3; D might be TRBD1 or TRBD2, each matching 6 bases. The V end was cut by 0 bases, the J end by 0 bases, with 16 bases between. Germline V gene sequence: CDR1 LGHNA, CDR2 YSLEER. The length of the CDR3 is 18 residues. The CDR3 loop reads CASSQDLLTGASTDTQYF. The CDR3 DNA sequence: TGCGCCAGCAGCCAAGATCTGCTTACGGGGGCTAGCACAGATACGCAGTATTTT.

The chain combines TRBV10-1 with TRBJ2-1, with D possibly TRBD1 on 6 matching bases. The CDR3 is 13 amino acids. Trimming took 3 bases from V and 9 from J, leaving 12 bases between them. The germline V gene encodes CDR1 WNHNN and CDR2 SYGVQD (reference sequence). Here the CDR3 DNA reads TGCGCCAGCAGTGAATCTGGGGGCGGTGAGCAGTTCTTC. Translated: CASSESGGGEQFF.

This clonotype showed up just a few times. The chain recombines TRBV27 with TRBJ2-6; D is ambiguous. Germline values: CDR1 MNHEY, CDR2 SMNVEV (reference sequence). The CDR3 length is 18 residues. Trimming cost V 2 bases and J 1 base, with 15 bases left between them. The CDR3 sequence is CASSLVRLRTSGANVLTF. The CDR3 bases are TGTGCCAGCAGTTTAGTACGGCTTCGAACGTCTGGGGCCAACGTCCTGACTTTC.

This clonotype was counted only a few times. The chain has TRBV7-8 and TRBJ2-7, with D uncertain. The CDR3 contains 16 residues. V shed 5 bases and J shed 0 bases, with 17 bases lying between them. The germline V gene has CDR1 SGHVS and CDR2 FQNEAQ. This CDR3 is CASSQRTPLLSYEQYF. The CDR3, as DNA: TGTGCCAGCAGCCAAAGGACGCCTCTGCTCTCCTACGAGCAGTACTTC.

The chain links TRBV10-3 to TRBJ2-3, with 12 bases identical to TRBD2. This CDR3 region has 18 residues. After removal of 0 bases from V and 1 base from J, the junction contained 5 bases not matched to a gene. In germline, CDR1 is ENHRY, CDR2 SYGVKD. The CDR3 DNA is TGTGCCATCAGTGAGTCTCTAGCGGGGGGGCCTGGCACAGATACGCAGTATTTT. Its protein product is CAISESLAGGPGTDTQYF.

This clonotype was seen only a few times. The chain employs TRBV5-5 and TRBJ2-6; no firm D call. V lost 4 bases to trimming and J lost 1 base, with 12 bases between them. Germline V gives CDR1 SGHKS, CDR2 YYEKEE (reference sequence). This CDR3 is 16 amino acids long. The CDR3 spells CASSRSGESGANVLTF. For the CDR3, the DNA is TGTGCCAGCAGCCGGTCCGGAGAGTCTGGGGCCAACGTCCTGACTTTC.

The chain links TRBV7-2 to TRBJ2-1, with 8 bases fitting TRBD1. Trimming cost V 5 bases and J 0 bases; bases outside gene matches: 9. Germline V gene sequence: CDR1 SGHTA, CDR2 FQGNSA. The CDR3 runs to 17 residues. The CDR3 DNA reads as TGTGCCAGCAGCCTAAGTAGGACAGGGCTCTCCTACAATGAGCAGTTCTTC. It is translated as CASSLSRTGLSYNEQFF. Based on the CDR3 plus reference TRBV7-2 and TRBJ2-1, the full variable domain is GAGVSQSPSNKVTEKGKDVELRCDPISGHTALYWYRQSLGQGLEFLIYFQGNSAPDKSGLPSDRFSAERTGGSVSTLTIQRTQQEDSAVYLCASSLSRTGLSYNEQFFGPGTRLTVL.

This clonotype was observed a handful of times. V gene TRBV7-8 combines with J gene TRBJ2-6; 7 bases match TRBD2. The CDR3 runs 13 residues. The J segment lost 1 base and the V segment lost 9 bases, leaving 0 bases of the junction unmatched. Per the germline V gene, CDR1 is SGHVS and CDR2 is FQNEAQ. CDR3 nucleotides: TGTGCCAGGCGGGGGTCTGGGGCCAACGTCCTGACTTTC. This codes for CARRGSGANVLTF. The entire variable domain, with the rest obtained from reference TRBV7-8 and TRBJ2-6, is as follows: GAGVSQSPRYKVAKRGQDVALRCDPISGHVSLFWYQQALGQGPEFLTYFQNEAQLDKSGLPSDRFFAERPEGSVSTLKIQRTQQEDSAVYLCARRGSGANVLTFGAGSRLTVL.

The rearrangement links TRBV6-2 or TRBV6-3 to TRBJ2-1; the D is unclear. Trimming stripped 1 base from V and 5 bases from J, with 9 bases between. This CDR3 comprises 14 residues. Germline V gene lookup returns CDR1 MNHEY and CDR2 SVGEGT. Here the CDR3 reads CASSYWASNNEQFF. For the CDR3, the DNA is TGTGCCAGCAGTTACTGGGCCAGTAACAATGAGCAGTTCTTC.

This clonotype was seen more than once but under ten times. The J gene is TRBJ2-2, the V gene TRBV5-1; 8 bases agree with TRBD1. From germline, CDR1 is SGHRS and CDR2 YFSETQ. The CDR3 totals 15 residues. Germline trimming cut 5 bases from V and 3 bases from J; bases unmatched to any gene: 6. CDR3 nucleotide sequence: TGCGCCAGCAGACCAGGGGGCGCGGACACCGGGGAGCTGTTTTTT. It yields the protein CASRPGGADTGELFF.

The chain joins TRBV5-5 to TRBJ1-1, with D uncertain. V shed 1 base and J shed 3 bases, with 10 bases lying between them. Germline-derived CDR1 and CDR2 are SGHKS and YYEKEE (reference sequence). This CDR3 region has 14 residues. CDR3 sequence reads: CASSLLGRDTEAFF. CDR3 nucleotide sequence: TGTGCCAGCAGCTTGCTGGGGAGGGACACTGAAGCTTTCTTT.

This clonotype was observed a handful of times. CDR3 DNA: TGTGCCAGCACCCACAGCCCGAACACTGAAGCTTTCTTT. Residues: CASTHSPNTEAFF. The chain combines TRBV3-1 with TRBJ1-1; D uncertain. Germline V CDR1 and CDR2: LGHDT, YNNKEL (reference sequence). The CDR3 consists of 13 residues. Trimming removed 7 bases at V and 1 base at J, with 10 bases between.

This clonotype has just a few counts. A much larger clone sits a single nucleotide away, making a read error possible. The CDR3 DNA reads as TGTGCCAGCAGTTTAGTGGGATTCTCCTATAATTCACCCCTCCACTTT. It specifies CASSLVGFSYNSPLHF. The chain uses TRBV12-3 or TRBV12-4 and TRBJ1-6, with D unresolved. This CDR3 has 16 residues. V was clipped by 1 base and J by 0 bases, with 7 bases between them.

The V and J genes are TRBV3-1 and TRBJ2-5; D is unclear. CDR1 is LGHDT, CDR2 YNNKEL, per germline (reference sequence). Trimming shortened V by 1 base and J by 3 bases, and 6 bases separated the two germline ends. This CDR3 has 13 amino acids. In DNA form, the CDR3 reads TGTGCCAGCAGCCAAGTTGCTGAAGAGACCCAGTACTTC. This encodes CASSQVAEETQYF.

At least ten counts were recorded for this clonotype. The chain has TRBV27 and TRBJ2-5; TRBD1 or TRBD2 may be the D gene (6 bases each). The CDR3 spans 16 residues. Deletions cut 5 bases from V and 5 bases from J, with 21 bases between. Germline CDR1 MNHEY, CDR2 SMNVEV (reference sequence). CDR3 sequence reads: CASSPLGGELGETQYF. The CDR3, as DNA: TGTGCCAGCAGTCCCCTCGGGGGCGAGTTAGGGGAGACCCAGTACTTC.

The J gene is TRBJ1-6, the V gene TRBV20-1, with D possibly TRBD1 on 5 matching bases. Germline CDR1 and CDR2: DFQATT and SNEGSKA (reference sequence). Between the trimmed V and J ends, which lost 5 bases and 7 bases, there was a span of 12 bases. The CDR3 is 13 residues long. This chain's CDR3 is CSAARGNNSPLHF. CDR3 in DNA: TGCAGTGCTGCACGGGGGAACAATTCACCCCTCCACTTT.

This clonotype was counted between two and nine times. This chain links TRBV18 with TRBJ1-2; 9 positions agree with TRBD1. V lost 3 bases, J lost 10 bases, and 15 bases stayed unmatched. Germline CDR1 is KGHSH and CDR2 is LQKENI. The CDR3 length is 16 residues. As DNA, the CDR3 is TGTGCCAGCTCACCCCTACCCGAGTACAGGGGGCTCGACTACACCTTC. Translated: CASSPLPEYRGLDYTF.

This clonotype occurred a few times. This chain links TRBV5-1 with TRBJ1-6, with a tentative D call TRBD1 (6 bases). In germline, CDR1 is SGHRS, CDR2 YFSETQ. V lost 0 bases and J 4 bases, leaving 11 bases between the germline ends. This CDR3 region has 16 residues. DNA for the CDR3: TGCGCCAGCAGCTTGGTAGGGGGTCGGTATAATTCACCCCTCCACTTT. Residues: CASSLVGGRYNSPLHF.